This is a list of T cell receptor beta chains from one sample in a study of spatial heterogeneity in lung cancer. TCRdb redid the calling of the 5' RACE reads with MiXCR, one entry per CDR3 protein. Of about 52,000 distinct CDR3 sequences in the sample, 6.5% to 7.5% were seen once. The sequencing used PBMCs, collected at follow-up. The receptors were sampled from a female donor with early-stage non-small cell lung cancer. Both conserved end residues are part of each CDR3. Each record gives: clone size, D gene, J gene, V gene, CDR3 DNA, CDR3 protein. The D gene is left open where the match is weak. Size values are once, few and many counts, or a class for expanded clones, and some rows have none.

clone_size: -
d_call: TRBD1
j_call: TRBJ1-1
v_call: TRBV6-6
cdr3_nt: TGTGCCAGCAGTTTCCGCGGGACAGGGATTGAAGCTTACTTT
cdr3_aa: CASSFRGTGIEAYF

clone_size: many
d_call: TRBD1
j_call: TRBJ1-2
v_call: TRBV6-5
cdr3_nt: TGTGCCAGCAGTTGGGGGACAGGACGCTTTTTGAACTATGGCTACACCTTC
cdr3_aa: CASSWGTGRFLNYGYTF

clone_size: -
d_call: -
j_call: TRBJ1-4
v_call: TRBV20-1
cdr3_nt: TGCAGTGCTAGACCGGGCTATAGCGAAAAACTGTTTTTT
cdr3_aa: CSARPGYSEKLFF

clone_size: few
d_call: TRBD2
j_call: TRBJ2-3
v_call: TRBV7-7
cdr3_nt: TGTGCTAGCAGCTTTAGCGGGGGCACAGATACGCAGTATTTT
cdr3_aa: CASSFSGGTDTQYF

clone_size: many
d_call: TRBD2
j_call: TRBJ2-2
v_call: TRBV5-1
cdr3_nt: TGCGCCAGCAGCACCCCTAGCGGGGGGGTCATCGGGCCCGGGGAGCTGTTTTTT
cdr3_aa: CASSTPSGGVIGPGELFF

clone_size: -
d_call: -
j_call: TRBJ1-1
v_call: TRBV5-4
cdr3_nt: TGTGCCAGCAGCTTCGAGGGTTACACTGAAGCTTTCTTT
cdr3_aa: CASSFEGYTEAFF

clone_size: few
d_call: TRBD1
j_call: TRBJ1-2
v_call: TRBV3-1
cdr3_nt: TGTGCCAGCAGCCAAGACAAGACAGGGCCCAGGAGGGGCTACACCTTC
cdr3_aa: CASSQDKTGPRRGYTF

clone_size: many
d_call: -
j_call: TRBJ1-5
v_call: TRBV7-9
cdr3_nt: TGTGCCAGCGGCCTGAGCAATCAGCCCCAGCATTTT
cdr3_aa: CASGLSNQPQHF

clone_size: many
d_call: -
j_call: TRBJ1-2
v_call: TRBV7-9
cdr3_nt: TGTGCCAGCAGCTTAGCCCAGGTTCGCTATGGCTACACCTTC
cdr3_aa: CASSLAQVRYGYTF

clone_size: many
d_call: TRBD1
j_call: TRBJ2-2
v_call: TRBV12-3/TRBV12-4
cdr3_nt: TGTGCCAGCAGCAAGGGACAGGGGGTTCCCGGGGAGCTGTTTTTT
cdr3_aa: CASSKGQGVPGELFF

clone_size: -
d_call: -
j_call: TRBJ2-1
v_call: TRBV7-9
cdr3_nt: TGTGCCAGCAGCTATAGTCGGGGGGCATGGGAGCAGTTCTTC
cdr3_aa: CASSYSRGAWEQFF

clone_size: many
d_call: TRBD1
j_call: TRBJ2-5
v_call: TRBV10-2
cdr3_nt: TGCGCCGGGGGACAGGGGCGAGAGACCCAGTACTTC
cdr3_aa: CAGGQGRETQYF

clone_size: many
d_call: -
j_call: TRBJ2-5
v_call: TRBV5-1
cdr3_nt: TGCGCCAGCAGCTTTCTGGGGGGGGCCGAAGAGACCCAGTACTTC
cdr3_aa: CASSFLGGAEETQYF

clone_size: -
d_call: TRBD1
j_call: TRBJ1-5
v_call: TRBV24-1
cdr3_nt: TGTGCCACCAGTGACCCTCACAGGGGAAATCAGCCCCAGCATTTT
cdr3_aa: CATSDPHRGNQPQHF

clone_size: -
d_call: TRBD1
j_call: TRBJ1-6
v_call: TRBV20-1
cdr3_nt: TGCAGTGCTCCGACCCAGGGGGCCAATTCACCCCTCCACTTT
cdr3_aa: CSAPTQGANSPLHF

clone_size: few
d_call: TRBD1
j_call: TRBJ1-1
v_call: TRBV28
cdr3_nt: TGTGCCAGCGGACCGGGACAGTTATACACTGAAGCTTTCTTT
cdr3_aa: CASGPGQLYTEAFF

clone_size: many
d_call: -
j_call: TRBJ1-2
v_call: TRBV7-2
cdr3_nt: TGTGCCAGCAGCTTAGACAGGGTCAAATATGGCTACACCTTC
cdr3_aa: CASSLDRVKYGYTF

clone_size: many
d_call: TRBD1
j_call: TRBJ2-7
v_call: TRBV6-9
cdr3_nt: TGTGCCAGCAGGGGACCGGGACAGGGGAGCTACGAGCAGTACTTC
cdr3_aa: CASRGPGQGSYEQYF

clone_size: few
d_call: -
j_call: TRBJ2-7
v_call: TRBV7-2
cdr3_nt: TGTGCCAGCAGCTTACCGCGCAGATACGAGCAGTACTTC
cdr3_aa: CASSLPRRYEQYF

clone_size: many
d_call: -
j_call: TRBJ2-7
v_call: TRBV4-3
cdr3_nt: TGCGCCAGCAGCCAAGATGGGGCTAGCCGCGAGATTTACGAGCAGTACTTC
cdr3_aa: CASSQDGASREIYEQYF

clone_size: few
d_call: TRBD1
j_call: TRBJ1-5
v_call: TRBV6-1
cdr3_nt: TGTGCCAGCAGTGATGGACAGGGCCCTCAGCCCCAGCATTTT
cdr3_aa: CASSDGQGPQPQHF

clone_size: -
d_call: TRBD1
j_call: TRBJ2-1
v_call: TRBV5-1
cdr3_nt: TGCGCCAGCAAACAGGGGGCTTCCTACAATGAGCAGTTCTTC
cdr3_aa: CASKQGASYNEQFF

clone_size: many
d_call: -
j_call: TRBJ2-1
v_call: TRBV19
cdr3_nt: TGTGCCAGTAGTATCTTTAATGAGCAGTTCTTC
cdr3_aa: CASSIFNEQFF

clone_size: few
d_call: -
j_call: TRBJ1-6
v_call: TRBV20-1
cdr3_nt: TGCAGTGCTAGAGATTTGGTACAGGGTGCCTATAATTCACCCCTCCACTTT
cdr3_aa: CSARDLVQGAYNSPLHF

clone_size: -
d_call: TRBD1
j_call: TRBJ2-3
v_call: TRBV6-5
cdr3_nt: TGTGCCAGCAGTTTCTACAGGGGGCCGAGCACAGATACGCAGTATTTT
cdr3_aa: CASSFYRGPSTDTQYF

clone_size: -
d_call: -
j_call: TRBJ2-1
v_call: TRBV5-5
cdr3_nt: TGTGCCAGCAGCTGGGAAGAAAGGGCGGGCAATGAGCAGTTCTTC
cdr3_aa: CASSWEERAGNEQFF

clone_size: -
d_call: -
j_call: TRBJ2-3
v_call: TRBV20-1
cdr3_nt: TGCAGTGTTGAGGACCCGCTAGGGGATACGCAGTATTTT
cdr3_aa: CSVEDPLGDTQYF

clone_size: many
d_call: -
j_call: TRBJ2-3
v_call: TRBV12-3/TRBV12-4
cdr3_nt: TGTGCCAGCAGCCGGACGGCTCCCACAGATACGCAGTATTTT
cdr3_aa: CASSRTAPTDTQYF

clone_size: medium-sized
d_call: -
j_call: TRBJ2-5
v_call: TRBV11-2
cdr3_nt: TGTGCCAGCAGCCCCCGGAACGTGGGGAAAGAGACCCAGTACTTC
cdr3_aa: CASSPRNVGKETQYF

clone_size: many
d_call: -
j_call: TRBJ2-1
v_call: TRBV20-1
cdr3_nt: TGCAGTGCTAGCAAGGGGAAGGTGGACGAGCAGTTCTTC
cdr3_aa: CSASKGKVDEQFF

clone_size: hyperexpanded
d_call: -
j_call: TRBJ1-2
v_call: TRBV28
cdr3_nt: TGTGCCAGCAGTCCCAGTTGGGTTTATGGCTACACCTTC
cdr3_aa: CASSPSWVYGYTF

clone_size: many
d_call: -
j_call: TRBJ1-5
v_call: TRBV10-3
cdr3_nt: TGTGCCACTAAATCAGGGCAAGGTAGCAATCAGCCCCAGCATTTT
cdr3_aa: CATKSGQGSNQPQHF

clone_size: -
d_call: -
j_call: TRBJ2-1
v_call: TRBV6-5
cdr3_nt: TGTGCCAGCAGCCCCATCTGGGACAATGAGCAGTTCTTC
cdr3_aa: CASSPIWDNEQFF